A selection of T cell receptor beta chains follows, all from one sample in a study of early T cells in non-severe SARS-CoV-2 infection. Using its own MiXCR run on the 5' RACE reads, TCRdb lists one record per CDR3 protein. This sample has tens of thousands of distinct CDR3 sequences, with 10% to 15% found just once. Sequencing input: whole blood. These receptors were obtained from an adult who was a healthcare worker with PCR-confirmed SARS-CoV-2 infection or an uninfected control (not recorded which). Both conserved end residues are part of each CDR3. D genes are given only for firm matches. Not all rows give a size; the values are once, few, many and, for expanded clones, a class.

j_call: TRBJ1-1; d_call: NA; v_call: TRBV14; clone_size: few; cdr3_nt: TGTGCCAGCAGCCTGCTGGTGGGGCAGCCGGAAGCTTTCTTT; cdr3_aa: CASSLLVGQPEAFF
j_call: TRBJ1-5; d_call: NA; v_call: TRBV10-2; clone_size: many; cdr3_nt: TGCGCCAGCAGTGAAAACAGCCGACCCCAGCATTTT; cdr3_aa: CASSENSRPQHF
j_call: TRBJ1-2; d_call: TRBD1; v_call: TRBV30; clone_size: few; cdr3_nt: TGTGCCTGGAGCACGAACACAGGGGTTGGCTACACCTTC; cdr3_aa: CAWSTNTGVGYTF
j_call: TRBJ1-1; d_call: NA; v_call: TRBV4-1; clone_size: many; cdr3_nt: TGCGCCAGCAGCCAAGATCGGTGGCCGTTGGACACTGAAGCTTTCTTT; cdr3_aa: CASSQDRWPLDTEAFF
j_call: TRBJ1-1; d_call: NA; v_call: TRBV12-3/TRBV12-4; clone_size: NA; cdr3_nt: TGTGCCAGCACCTTGAGGCCCCCCACTGAAGCTTTCTTT; cdr3_aa: CASTLRPPTEAFF
j_call: TRBJ1-6; d_call: NA; v_call: TRBV20-1; clone_size: many; cdr3_nt: TGCAGTGCTAGAGCACCCCTGGCAGTGGATAATTCACCCCTCCACTTT; cdr3_aa: CSARAPLAVDNSPLHF
j_call: TRBJ2-5; d_call: TRBD2; v_call: TRBV6-2/TRBV6-3; clone_size: many; cdr3_nt: TGTGCCAGTAATAGCGGGGAAGAGACCCAGTACTTC; cdr3_aa: CASNSGEETQYF
j_call: TRBJ2-3; d_call: TRBD2; v_call: TRBV29-1; clone_size: few; cdr3_nt: TGCAGCGTAACACTAGCGGGGGGGAGCACAGATACGCAGTATTTT; cdr3_aa: CSVTLAGGSTDTQYF
j_call: TRBJ1-2; d_call: NA; v_call: TRBV9; clone_size: few; cdr3_nt: TGTGCCAGCAGCCCCCACCCGGCAGGGGACAATGGCTACACCTTC; cdr3_aa: CASSPHPAGDNGYTF
j_call: TRBJ2-1; d_call: NA; v_call: TRBV29-1; clone_size: NA; cdr3_nt: TGCAGCGTTCCGAGGAAGGCCGGGAATGAGCAGTTCTTC; cdr3_aa: CSVPRKAGNEQFF
j_call: TRBJ1-2; d_call: NA; v_call: TRBV7-2; clone_size: many; cdr3_nt: TGTGCCAGCAGCTTACAGGGAAATGGCTACACCTTC; cdr3_aa: CASSLQGNGYTF
j_call: TRBJ1-5; d_call: NA; v_call: TRBV6-6; clone_size: many; cdr3_nt: TGTGCCAGCAGTTTACGAGGGGACCGGGGACAGCCCCAGCATTTT; cdr3_aa: CASSLRGDRGQPQHF
j_call: TRBJ2-3; d_call: TRBD2; v_call: TRBV20-1; clone_size: few; cdr3_nt: TGCAGTGCTACCCTAGCGGGGACTAGCACAGATACGCAGTATTTT; cdr3_aa: CSATLAGTSTDTQYF
j_call: TRBJ1-6; d_call: NA; v_call: TRBV6-6; clone_size: NA; cdr3_nt: TGTGCCAGCAGTCCTGGGACTCCCCCCCTCCACTTT; cdr3_aa: CASSPGTPPLHF
j_call: TRBJ1-2; d_call: TRBD1; v_call: TRBV30; clone_size: NA; cdr3_nt: TGTGCCTGGGTGGGAACAGGGGCTAACTATGGCTACACCTTC; cdr3_aa: CAWVGTGANYGYTF
j_call: TRBJ2-6; d_call: NA; v_call: TRBV5-1; clone_size: many; cdr3_nt: TGCGCCAGCAGCTCATGGGGGGTCCGAAGCTCTGGGGCCAACGTCCTGACTTTC; cdr3_aa: CASSSWGVRSSGANVLTF
j_call: TRBJ2-3; d_call: TRBD2; v_call: TRBV4-1; clone_size: few; cdr3_nt: TGCGCCAGCAGCCAGGAGCGGGGGACCAGCACAGATACGCAGTATTTT; cdr3_aa: CASSQERGTSTDTQYF
j_call: TRBJ2-3; d_call: NA; v_call: TRBV3-1; clone_size: NA; cdr3_nt: TGTGCCAGCAGCCCCGAGCTGGGACCACACACAGATACGCAGTATTTT; cdr3_aa: CASSPELGPHTDTQYF
j_call: TRBJ2-3; d_call: NA; v_call: TRBV7-9; clone_size: NA; cdr3_nt: TGTGCCAGCAGCGCTCGGCTAGACGGCACAGATACGCAGTATTTT; cdr3_aa: CASSARLDGTDTQYF
j_call: TRBJ1-2; d_call: NA; v_call: TRBV12-5; clone_size: many; cdr3_nt: TGTGCTAGTGGACTGCGGGGCTGGGGGAGTAACTATGGCTACACCTTC; cdr3_aa: CASGLRGWGSNYGYTF
j_call: TRBJ2-5; d_call: NA; v_call: TRBV7-2; clone_size: few; cdr3_nt: TGTGCCAGCAGCTTAGCGGGGGGATATCAAGAGACCCAGTACTTC; cdr3_aa: CASSLAGGYQETQYF
j_call: TRBJ2-7; d_call: NA; v_call: TRBV11-2; clone_size: few; cdr3_nt: TGTGCCAGCAGCTTAAGGGCGGGGTCGTCCTACGAGCAGTACTTC; cdr3_aa: CASSLRAGSSYEQYF
j_call: TRBJ2-3; d_call: NA; v_call: TRBV30; clone_size: NA; cdr3_nt: TGTGCCTCGGACAGCTACACAGATACGCAGTATTTT; cdr3_aa: CASDSYTDTQYF
j_call: TRBJ2-3; d_call: NA; v_call: TRBV24-1; clone_size: few; cdr3_nt: TGTGCCACCAGTGACCCTCGACAGCCTACAGATACGCAGTATTTT; cdr3_aa: CATSDPRQPTDTQYF
j_call: TRBJ1-1; d_call: NA; v_call: TRBV11-2; clone_size: NA; cdr3_nt: TGTGCCAGCAGCATCAGGGTGGACACTGAAGCTTTCTTT; cdr3_aa: CASSIRVDTEAFF
j_call: TRBJ1-5; d_call: TRBD1; v_call: TRBV20-1; clone_size: many; cdr3_nt: TGCAGTGCCACCGCCGGGACAGGGGGTAGCAATCAGCCCCAGCATTTT; cdr3_aa: CSATAGTGGSNQPQHF
j_call: TRBJ2-3; d_call: NA; v_call: TRBV20-1; clone_size: few; cdr3_nt: TGCAGTGCTAGAGCTCGCCTCACAGATACGCAGTATTTT; cdr3_aa: CSARARLTDTQYF
j_call: TRBJ2-7; d_call: NA; v_call: TRBV15; clone_size: few; cdr3_nt: TGTGCCACCAGCAGATTTGACTCCCGCTACGAGCAGTACTTC; cdr3_aa: CATSRFDSRYEQYF
j_call: TRBJ2-3; d_call: NA; v_call: TRBV15; clone_size: NA; cdr3_nt: TGTGCCACCAGCACCTCAGCGGATACGCAGTATTTT; cdr3_aa: CATSTSADTQYF
j_call: TRBJ1-1; d_call: NA; v_call: TRBV28; clone_size: few; cdr3_nt: TGTGCCAGCGCCGGGGGCCCAATGAACACTGAAGCTTTCTTT; cdr3_aa: CASAGGPMNTEAFF
j_call: TRBJ2-5; d_call: NA; v_call: TRBV15; clone_size: NA; cdr3_nt: TGTGCCACCAGCAGAGGAAATACCCAAGAGACCCAGTACTTC; cdr3_aa: CATSRGNTQETQYF
j_call: TRBJ2-5; d_call: NA; v_call: TRBV6-5; clone_size: few; cdr3_nt: TGTGCCAGCAGTTACTCCGGAGAGACCCAGTACTTC; cdr3_aa: CASSYSGETQYF
j_call: TRBJ1-1; d_call: TRBD1; v_call: TRBV30; clone_size: many; cdr3_nt: TGTGCCTGGAGGGGTTTAGAACAGGGGAATGCGGTGAACACTGAAGCTTTCTTT; cdr3_aa: CAWRGLEQGNAVNTEAFF
j_call: TRBJ1-1; d_call: NA; v_call: TRBV29-1; clone_size: many; cdr3_nt: TGCAGCGTCCCCGGAAGCACTGAAGCTTTCTTT; cdr3_aa: CSVPGSTEAFF
j_call: TRBJ1-1; d_call: NA; v_call: TRBV30; clone_size: NA; cdr3_nt: TGTGCCTGGACCACGGGCACCGCTGAAGCTTTCTTT; cdr3_aa: CAWTTGTAEAFF
j_call: TRBJ2-3; d_call: NA; v_call: TRBV12-3/TRBV12-4; clone_size: NA; cdr3_nt: TGTGCCAGCAGCCCCGTCCGCAACACAGATACGCAGTATTTT; cdr3_aa: CASSPVRNTDTQYF
j_call: TRBJ1-4; d_call: NA; v_call: TRBV6-1; clone_size: few; cdr3_nt: TGTGCCAGCAGCCCCCGACCCGGACCAACTAATGAAAAACTGTTTTTT; cdr3_aa: CASSPRPGPTNEKLFF
j_call: TRBJ1-5; d_call: NA; v_call: TRBV13; clone_size: NA; cdr3_nt: TGTGCCAGCAGCTTATCCCCCCCGGGGGCCTATAGCAATCAGCCCCAGCATTTT; cdr3_aa: CASSLSPPGAYSNQPQHF
j_call: TRBJ1-2; d_call: TRBD1; v_call: TRBV27; clone_size: NA; cdr3_nt: TGTGCCAGCAGCTACAGGGGGGGCCCTCCTTATGGCTACACCTTC; cdr3_aa: CASSYRGGPPYGYTF
j_call: TRBJ1-1; d_call: TRBD1; v_call: TRBV7-8; clone_size: many; cdr3_nt: TGTGCCAGCAGCCCCCATGGCTCACAGGGGATGAACACTGAAGCTTTCTTT; cdr3_aa: CASSPHGSQGMNTEAFF
j_call: TRBJ2-1; d_call: NA; v_call: TRBV5-1; clone_size: NA; cdr3_nt: TGCGCCAGCAGCTTGGGGACACTCCCAGGCAATGAGCAGTTCTTC; cdr3_aa: CASSLGTLPGNEQFF
j_call: TRBJ1-2; d_call: TRBD1; v_call: TRBV7-6; clone_size: few; cdr3_nt: TGTGCCAGCAGCTCAATCACCGACAGGGGGCTTGGCTACACCTTC; cdr3_aa: CASSSITDRGLGYTF
j_call: TRBJ2-5; d_call: NA; v_call: TRBV7-6; clone_size: NA; cdr3_nt: TGTGCCAGCAGTTATACAGGGAACCAAGAGACCCAGTACTTC; cdr3_aa: CASSYTGNQETQYF
j_call: TRBJ1-5; d_call: NA; v_call: TRBV18; clone_size: few; cdr3_nt: TGTGCCAGCTCAGGGGAGGCAGGAAATCAGCCCCAGCATTTT; cdr3_aa: CASSGEAGNQPQHF
j_call: TRBJ2-1; d_call: TRBD2; v_call: TRBV5-1; clone_size: many; cdr3_nt: TGCGCCAGCAGCCTGGGGACTAGCGGTAATGAGCAGTTCTTC; cdr3_aa: CASSLGTSGNEQFF
j_call: TRBJ2-3; d_call: NA; v_call: TRBV2; clone_size: NA; cdr3_nt: TGTGCCAGCAGGGCCCTCAGGCAGTATTTT; cdr3_aa: CASRALRQYF
j_call: TRBJ2-1; d_call: TRBD2; v_call: TRBV5-4; clone_size: NA; cdr3_nt: TGTGCCAGCAGCTTGGCGCGGGGGGCATACAATGAGCAGTTCTTC; cdr3_aa: CASSLARGAYNEQFF
j_call: TRBJ2-3; d_call: TRBD2; v_call: TRBV20-1; clone_size: NA; cdr3_nt: TGCAGTGCTAGGGCGGGACTAGGCACAGATACGCAGTATTTT; cdr3_aa: CSARAGLGTDTQYF
j_call: TRBJ2-1; d_call: TRBD2; v_call: TRBV2; clone_size: NA; cdr3_nt: TGTGCCAGCAGTGAGTTAGCGGGGAGTTTGGATGAGCAGTTCTTC; cdr3_aa: CASSELAGSLDEQFF
j_call: TRBJ2-2; d_call: NA; v_call: TRBV6-4; clone_size: many; cdr3_nt: TGTGCCAGCAGTGAAGAGGACACCGGGGAGCTGTTTTTT; cdr3_aa: CASSEEDTGELFF
j_call: TRBJ2-2; d_call: NA; v_call: TRBV5-1; clone_size: many; cdr3_nt: TGCGCCAGCAGCTTGCCCCACGCAACTCAAGGGGAGCTGTTTTTT; cdr3_aa: CASSLPHATQGELFF